These 25 T cell receptor beta chains were all obtained from the same sample, sequenced in a study of cytomegalovirus exposure and HLA in healthy donors. This PCR relied on a set of 60 Vbeta primers and 13 Jbeta primers. Sequencing was performed with immunoSEQ multiplex PCR; in TCRdb, only in-frame clones are kept and a portion is missing. Here the sample spans more than 85,000 clones, roughly 84% being singletons. Sequencing input: PBMCs. These TCRs come from a man aged 30 to 45 in good health and CMV-seropositive.

This clone was picked up a small number of times. The rearrangement links TRBV7-9 to TRBJ1-2; 7 bases line up with TRBD1. The CDR3 is 13 residues long. J lost 4 bases, V lost 4 bases, and 3 bases had no gene match. CDR1 is SEHNR, CDR2 FQNEAQ, per germline (reference sequence). This chain's CDR3 is CASSWGTAYGYTF. The CDR3 DNA follows: TGTGCCAGCAGCTGGGGGACAGCCTATGGCTACACCTTC.

This clone has just a few counts. The CDR3 loop reads CASSEYTDGYTF. Written as DNA, the CDR3 is TGTGCCAGCAGTGAATATACAGATGGCTACACCTTC. The chain is built from TRBV25-1 and TRBJ1-2, with D uncertain. V was shortened by 0 bases and J by 6 bases, with 5 bases between the two germline ends. Germline assignment: CDR1 MGHDK and CDR2 SYGVNS. The CDR3 has 12 residues.

This clone has only one observation. The chain links TRBV11-1 to TRBJ2-3, with TRBD2 as a possible D gene (5 bases). V was clipped by 4 bases and J by 6 bases, with 11 bases between them. The V gene's germline CDR1 is SGHAT and CDR2 FQDESV (reference sequence). CDR3 length: 13 amino acids. The CDR3 nucleotides read TGTGCCAGCAGCTCCGGGAATCCCGATACGCAGTATTTT. It codes for CASSSGNPDTQYF.

The genes are TRBV27 and TRBJ2-4; a weak D match, TRBD1 (5 bases). CDR3 size: 14 residues. The germline CDR1 and CDR2 sequences are MNHEY and SMNVEV (reference sequence). Trimming stripped 0 bases from V and 6 bases from J, with 9 bases between. CDR3 in amino acids: CASSLSPTGNIQYF. The CDR3 nucleotides are TGTGCCAGCAGTTTATCCCCTACAGGAAACATTCAGTACTTC.

The chain couples TRBV30 to TRBJ1-6; D is unclear. This CDR3 has 14 residues. The germline V and J ends were trimmed by 2 bases and 10 bases, with 15 bases remaining between them. The germline V gene encodes CDR1 GTSNPN and CDR2 SVGIG (reference sequence). CDR3 sequence: CAWSLYEEGSPLHF. CDR3 DNA sequence: TGTGCCTGGAGTCTGTACGAAGAGGGATCACCCCTCCACTTT.

V gene TRBV4-2 combines with J gene TRBJ1-3; D gene ambiguous. Germline-derived CDR1 and CDR2 are LGHNA and YNFKEQ. The ends were cut back, 1 base at V and 0 bases at J, with 10 bases in the middle. There are 16 residues in the CDR3. The CDR3 DNA follows: TGTGCCAGCAGCCAAGTTAGGAGGAGCTCTGGAAACACCATATATTTT. Protein product: CASSQVRRSSGNTIYF.

The DNA for the CDR3 is TGTGCCTGCCGTCCCGGAGGAGGAACTGAAGCTTTCTTT. Translated: CACRPGGGTEAFF. This rearrangement joins TRBV30 to TRBJ1-1; no clear D gene. V was cut by 6 bases and J by 5 bases, with 16 bases left in between. The CDR3 extends over 13 amino acids. Germline V CDR1 and CDR2: GTSNPN, SVGIG (reference sequence).

V and J are TRBV7-9 and TRBJ2-7, with D perhaps TRBD1 (6 bases). V shed 1 base and J shed 5 bases, with 9 bases lying between them. Per germline, CDR1 SEHNR and CDR2 FQNEAQ (reference sequence). CDR3 length: 13 residues. CDR3 amino acids: CASSLGPGDEQYF. CDR3 DNA: TGTGCCAGCAGCTTAGGACCAGGGGACGAGCAGTACTTC.

This sequence joins TRBV2 and TRBJ2-5; no clear D. The CDR3 sequence is 13 residues long. Germline V gene data show CDR1 as SNHLY and CDR2 as FYNNEI. The V and J ends lost 7 bases and 2 bases respectively, with 11 bases between them. The CDR3 bases are TGTGCCAGCAACGTACTTGATCAAGAGACCCAGTACTTC. Translating it yields CASNVLDQETQYF.

The chain couples TRBV2 to TRBJ1-5; 9 bases are shared with TRBD1. Germline V gene sequence: CDR1 SNHLY, CDR2 FYNNEI. Trimming took 4 bases from V and 12 from J; bases not matched to a gene: 13. This CDR3 contains 15 residues. Here the CDR3 reads CASSAHGQGNVLQHF. CDR3 in DNA: TGTGCCAGCAGTGCCCATGGACAGGGGAATGTGCTCCAGCATTTT.

This chain links TRBV14 with TRBJ2-3; D might be TRBD2 (5 bases). The CDR3 sequence is 15 residues long. V lost 0 bases to trimming and J lost 5 bases, with 12 bases between them. Germline CDR1 SGHDN, CDR2 FVKESK. The CDR3 sequence is CASSQDRLAIDTQYF. The CDR3 coding sequence is TGTGCCAGCAGCCAAGATAGGCTAGCAATAGATACGCAGTATTTT.

This clone showed up just a few times. The V and J genes are TRBV5-4 and TRBJ1-2; 8 bases agree with TRBD1. J gave up 8 bases and V 4 bases, and 7 bases lay outside the gene matches. This CDR3 contains 13 residues. Germline-derived CDR1 and CDR2 are SGHNT and YYREEE (reference sequence). The CDR3 DNA reads TGTGCCAGCAGCCCGACAGGGGACAGGGGCTACACCTTC. This codes for CASSPTGDRGYTF. The variable domain in full, with the rest retrieved from reference TRBV5-4 and TRBJ1-2, is ETGVTQSPTHLIKTRGQQVTLRCSSQSGHNTVSWYQQALGQGPQFIFQYYREEENGRGNFPPRFSGLQFPNYSSELNVNALELDDSALYLCASSPTGDRGYTFGSGTRLTVV.

The chain joins TRBV4-1 to TRBJ2-3; a possible D gene is TRBD2 (7 bases). With 1 base removed from V and 2 bases from J, the gap between germline ends came to 13 bases. The germline V gene has CDR1 MGHRA and CDR2 YSYEKL. The CDR3 is 16 amino acids. Here the CDR3 reads CASSQAWRGHTDTQYF. The DNA for the CDR3 is TGCGCCAGCAGCCAAGCTTGGCGGGGGCACACAGATACGCAGTATTTT.

The sample holds a few counts of this clone. This rearrangement joins TRBV9 to TRBJ2-3; 16 bases agree with TRBD2. The CDR3 totals 16 residues. After removal of 3 bases from V and 4 bases from J, the junction contained 2 bases not matched to a gene. CDR1 is SGDLS, CDR2 YYNGEE, per germline. CDR3 protein: CASSDGTSGGADTQYF. The DNA for the CDR3 is TGTGCCAGCAGCGATGGGACTAGCGGGGGGGCAGATACGCAGTATTTT.

CDR3 loop: CASSSQAEETQYF. The CDR3 bases are TGCGCCAGCAGTTCCCAAGCCGAGGAGACCCAGTACTTC. The chain links TRBV10-1 to TRBJ2-5; D not certain. The CDR3 length is 13 residues. Germline CDR1 WNHNN, CDR2 SYGVQD (reference sequence). Deletions cut 5 bases from V and 5 bases from J, with 12 bases between.

The J gene is TRBJ1-6, the V gene TRBV30; no definite D call. The CDR3 is 15 amino acids. V lost 2 bases and J lost 3, with 11 bases in between. CDR1 GTSNPN and CDR2 SVGIG come from the germline V gene (reference sequence). CDR3 region: CAWSLQQSYNSPLHF. CDR3 nucleotide sequence: TGTGCCTGGAGTCTACAGCAAAGCTATAATTCACCCCTCCACTTT.

The chain couples TRBV11-3 to TRBJ2-5, with TRBD1 matching 9 bases. The CDR3 is made up of 14 amino acids. V lost 4 bases, J lost 3 bases, and 3 bases stayed unmatched. Germline CDR1 reads SGHNT; CDR2 reads YENEEA. The CDR3 DNA follows: TGTGCCAGCAGCTCTCGGACAGGGGAAGAGACCCAGTACTTC. Its translation: CASSSRTGEETQYF.

The chain carries TRBV14 and TRBJ2-1, with 10 bases aligning to TRBD2. The ends lost 0 bases at V and 3 bases at J; junction bases unmatched: 5. Germline V lookup: CDR1 SGHDN, CDR2 FVKESK. The CDR3 runs to 17 residues. The CDR3 loop reads CASSQDLLAGVYNEQFF. DNA of the CDR3: TGTGCCAGCAGCCAAGATCTCCTAGCGGGGGTCTACAATGAGCAGTTCTTC. Complete variable domain (other parts from reference TRBV14 and TRBJ2-1): EAGVTQFPSHSVIEKGQTVTLRCDPISGHDNLYWYRRVMGKEIKFLLHFVKESKQDESGMPNNRFLAERTGGTYSTLKVQPAELEDSGVYFCASSQDLLAGVYNEQFFGPGTRLTVL.

The CDR3 is CASGPGQISGNTIYF. Here the CDR3 DNA reads TGTGCCAGCGGCCCGGGACAAATTTCTGGAAACACCATATATTTT. The V gene is TRBV6-6, the J gene TRBJ1-3, with a weak D call TRBD1 (6 bases). Trimming shortened V by 8 bases and J by 1 base, and 15 bases separated the two germline ends. Germline V gives CDR1 MNHNY, CDR2 SVGAGI (reference sequence). This CDR3 is 15 amino acids long.

The sample holds one count of this clone. The chain has TRBV29-1 and TRBJ1-2; possible D gene TRBD1, 6 bases. Per germline, CDR1 SQVTM and CDR2 ANQGSEA. This CDR3 is 14 amino acids long. The ends were cut back, 6 bases at V and 0 bases at J, with 14 bases in the middle. Written as DNA, the CDR3 is TGCAGCGTGGCCACAGGGAACCCTAACTATGGCTACACCTTC. This translates into CSVATGNPNYGYTF.

The V call is TRBV6-5, the J call TRBJ1-5, with 9 bases aligning to TRBD1. The CDR3 runs 14 residues. V gave up 7 bases and J gave up 5 bases; unmatched junction bases: 6. Germline V gene lookup returns CDR1 MNHEY and CDR2 SVGAGI. CDR3 in amino acids: CASKGTGNYQPQHF. The CDR3 DNA reads as TGTGCCAGCAAAGGGACAGGGAATTATCAGCCCCAGCATTTT.

The chain carries TRBV5-1 and TRBJ2-1; a weak D match, TRBD2 (7 bases). Deletions cut 0 bases from V and 8 bases from J, with 12 bases between. CDR1 SGHRS and CDR2 YFSETQ come from the germline V gene. The length of the CDR3 is 14 residues. The CDR3 region is CASSLEGGAHEQFF. For the CDR3, the DNA is TGCGCCAGCAGCTTGGAAGGGGGGGCCCATGAGCAGTTCTTC.

This clone came up a few times. The rearrangement uses TRBV6-1 and TRBJ2-2; TRBD2 is a possible D gene (5 bases). Per germline, CDR1 MNHNS and CDR2 SASEGT. V was trimmed by 4 bases and J by 3 bases, leaving 9 bases between them. The CDR3 runs to 14 residues. The CDR3 bases are TGTGCCAGCAGTGCTAGCACGGACACCGGGGAGCTGTTTTTT. Amino acids: CASSASTDTGELFF.

The chain carries TRBV7-9 and TRBJ1-1, with D tentatively TRBD1 (5 bases). The CDR3 covers 15 residues. The V end lost 5 bases, the J end lost 4 bases, and 17 bases lay between the germline ends. Germline-derived CDR1 and CDR2 are SEHNR and FQNEAQ (reference sequence). In DNA form, the CDR3 reads TGTGCCAGCAGCGTGGGGCCGGGGGTCCTCACTGAAGCTTTCTTT. It codes for CASSVGPGVLTEAFF.

This chain uses TRBV29-1 with TRBJ2-5; D possibly corresponds to TRBD1 (6 bases). CDR3 size: 13 residues. From germline, CDR1 is SQVTM and CDR2 ANQGSEA. V dropped 8 bases and J dropped 5 bases, with 18 bases sitting between them. The DNA for the CDR3 is TGCAGCTCGGAAACCAGGGGACGGGAGACCCAGTACTTC. Translating gives CSSETRGRETQYF.